The clone carrying this T cell receptor beta chain has a count of ten or more. Its antigen is undetermined. The CDR3 consists of 14 residues. The V end was cut by 3 bases, the J end by 6 bases, with 14 bases between. As the template, RNA transcripts were used to amplify TCR beta CDR3 regions. HTBI-primed RT-PCR formed the first round, and a multiplex PCR formed the second. TCRdb re-analysed the multiplex PCR reads in MiXCR, keeping a single row per CDR3 protein. The sample has about 210,000 distinct CDR3 sequences, less than 30% seen once. The source of the sample is a study of Graves' ophthalmopathy and Graves' hyperthyroidism. Study-level points and caveats: Built on 13 signatures, a model told ophthalmopathy apart from stable hyperthyroidism with about 88% sensitivity and over 80% specificity.

This clonotype was sampled from a man in his forties or fifties with Graves' ophthalmopathy. J is TRBJ1-1 and V is TRBV12-3 or TRBV12-4, with D perhaps matching TRBD1 (6 bases). Material for sequencing was peripheral blood. DNA for the CDR3: TGTGCCAGCAGTTTTGGCAGGGGTTACGCTGAAGCTTTCTTT. As protein: CASSFGRGYAEAFF.